Sequencing of this TCR beta chain was carried out in a study of blood T cell repertoires in COVID-19. Study-level background: The samples span acute and convalescent COVID-19 from the United States, Italy and Spain. T cells, B-cell-depleted T cells, or PBMCs provided the cDNA or gDNA that served as material.

This CDR3 region has 13 residues. The V gene end was trimmed by 6 bases and the J gene end by 4 bases; junction bases not matched to a gene: 0. Authors' methods: Reference gene primer amplification gave estimated nucleated cell counts. The assay was immunoSEQ multiplex PCR, and TCRdb's table has in-frame clones only and misses some. V, J and clone size are those of that table, while D and trimming were read from the DNA. The data show about 190,000 clones, roughly four fifths seen once. The sequenced sample consisted of peripheral blood. V is TRBV12-3 or TRBV12-4 and J is TRBJ2-2, with 9 bases lining up with TRBD1. The clonotype originates from a woman between 35 and 50 years old with acute or convalescent COVID-19. Here the CDR3 DNA reads TGTGCCAGCAGACAGGGGGCCACCGGGGAGCTGTTTTTT. Protein: CASRQGATGELFF.